The sample holds a few counts of the clone carrying this T cell receptor beta chain. This sample stems from a study of human T cells and chemical hapten exposure. In the original processing: Sample TCR counts, which ranged from roughly 20,000 to 690,600, had a median of about 100,000. Via MiXCR, TCRdb re-called the RACE reads, giving one row per CDR3 protein. For this entry, the V and J calls and clone size follow TCRdb and not the study's own pipeline. The table has about 81,000 distinct CDR3 sequences, 10% to 13% seen once. CDR1 is MDHEN, CDR2 SYDVKM, per germline. The V end was cut by 5 bases, the J end by 3 bases, with 11 bases between. This CDR3 is built from 13 residues. The time point is: patch test 2, 6 weeks after DPC sensitization. Treatment defined: therapeutic diphenylcyclopropenone sensitization with weekly scalp DPC.

Source: whole blood, taken in connection with sensitization to the hapten diphenylcyclopropenone (DPC). The clonotype comes from a woman in her twenties or thirties with alopecia areata. Some clones in this sample may be carry-over from other donors' samples. The rearrangement joins TRBV28 to TRBJ2-7; D unclear. The CDR3 sequence is CASSSPGYYEQYF. The CDR3 DNA reads TGTGCCAGCAGTAGTCCAGGCTACTACGAGCAGTACTTC. The whole variable domain, remainder taken from reference TRBV28 and TRBJ2-7, is DVKVTQSSRYLVKRTGEKVFLECVQDMDHENMFWYRQDPGLGLRLIYFSYDVKMKEKGDIPEGYSVSREKKERFSLILESASTNQTSMYLCASSSPGYYEQYFGPGTRLTVT.